Listed below are T cell receptor beta chains from one sample, sequenced in a study of CD8 T cells in Susac syndrome. TCRdb independently ran MiXCR on the immunoSEQ multiplex PCR reads; one entry per CDR3 protein. The sample has some 260,000 distinct CDR3 sequences; approximately 84% are singletons. Sequencing was performed on CD8+ T cells from PBMCs. These TCRs come from a human donor with multiple sclerosis. CDR3s include the opening cysteine and the closing phenylalanine or tryptophan. Fields, in order: clone size, J gene, D gene, V gene, CDR3 DNA, CDR3 protein. A D gene is named only where the DNA matches it firmly. Clone size appears in some rows only: once, few, many, or a class for an expanded clone.

abundance: NA
j_gene: TRBJ2-3
d_gene: NA
v_gene: TRBV28
CDR3nt: TGTGCCAGCAGTTTAGAGTCTTTCACAGATACGCAGTATTTT
CDR3aa: CASSLESFTDTQYF

abundance: NA
j_gene: TRBJ2-1
d_gene: TRBD2
v_gene: TRBV11-2
CDR3nt: TGTGCCAGCAGCTTAGATCCCCCCGGGTGGGCGGGAGTTGCTTACAATGAGCAGTTCTTC
CDR3aa: CASSLDPPGWAGVAYNEQFF

abundance: NA
j_gene: TRBJ1-4
d_gene: NA
v_gene: TRBV5-1
CDR3nt: TGCGCCAGCAGCTTGAGGTCCCAGCTAGAAAAACTGTTTTTT
CDR3aa: CASSLRSQLEKLFF

abundance: NA
j_gene: TRBJ2-7
d_gene: NA
v_gene: TRBV9
CDR3nt: TGTGCCAGCAGCGTAGACCAGGGTGGGTACGAGCAGTACTTC
CDR3aa: CASSVDQGGYEQYF

abundance: NA
j_gene: TRBJ2-3
d_gene: NA
v_gene: TRBV3-1
CDR3nt: TGTGCCAGCAGCCAAGGGTCCCCTCGGGACCCCACAGATACGCAGTATTTT
CDR3aa: CASSQGSPRDPTDTQYF

abundance: NA
j_gene: TRBJ2-1
d_gene: NA
v_gene: TRBV7-9
CDR3nt: TGTGCCAGCAGCTTCCCAGCAAATGAGCAGTTCTTC
CDR3aa: CASSFPANEQFF

abundance: NA
j_gene: TRBJ2-3
d_gene: TRBD2
v_gene: TRBV15
CDR3nt: TGTGCCACCAGCAGACACGGGGGGTATACAGATACGCAGTATTTT
CDR3aa: CATSRHGGYTDTQYF

abundance: NA
j_gene: TRBJ1-1
d_gene: NA
v_gene: TRBV5-1
CDR3nt: TGCGCCAGCAGCTGGACAGCCATGAACACTGAAGCTTTCTTT
CDR3aa: CASSWTAMNTEAFF

abundance: NA
j_gene: TRBJ2-1
d_gene: NA
v_gene: TRBV5-4
CDR3nt: TGTGCCAGCAGCTTCCTAGGATGGGGTGAGCAGTTCTTC
CDR3aa: CASSFLGWGEQFF

abundance: NA
j_gene: TRBJ2-3
d_gene: TRBD2
v_gene: TRBV28
CDR3nt: TGTGCCACCTTAAACCGACTAGCGAAGTTCGGAGATACGCAGTATTTT
CDR3aa: CATLNRLAKFGDTQYF

abundance: NA
j_gene: TRBJ2-5
d_gene: TRBD2
v_gene: TRBV27
CDR3nt: TGTGCCAGCAGTCTCAGACTAGCGGGAGGGCCTGGGTCCATGGAGACCCAGTACTTC
CDR3aa: CASSLRLAGGPGSMETQYF

abundance: NA
j_gene: TRBJ1-2
d_gene: NA
v_gene: TRBV9
CDR3nt: TGTGCCAGCAGTGACCGGGTCGATGGCTACACCTTC
CDR3aa: CASSDRVDGYTF

abundance: NA
j_gene: TRBJ1-2
d_gene: NA
v_gene: TRBV4-1
CDR3nt: TGCGCCAGCAGCCCGGGCAGGGCAGGGAGAGGCTATGGCTACACCTTC
CDR3aa: CASSPGRAGRGYGYTF

abundance: NA
j_gene: TRBJ2-1
d_gene: NA
v_gene: TRBV20-1
CDR3nt: TGCAGTGCCCCCGGTCAATCCGACAGCTCCTACAATGAGCAGTTCTTC
CDR3aa: CSAPGQSDSSYNEQFF

abundance: few
j_gene: TRBJ2-7
d_gene: NA
v_gene: TRBV12-3/TRBV12-4
CDR3nt: TGTGCCAGCAGTTTTCGGGGACCCCACAATTTCGAGCAGTACTTC
CDR3aa: CASSFRGPHNFEQYF

abundance: once
j_gene: TRBJ1-6
d_gene: TRBD1
v_gene: TRBV7-2
CDR3nt: TGTGCCAGCACCAATACAGGGGGCCCGCGGCCCCTCCACTTT
CDR3aa: CASTNTGGPRPLHF

abundance: NA
j_gene: TRBJ2-1
d_gene: TRBD2
v_gene: TRBV6-4
CDR3nt: TGTGCCAGCAGTGGGACTAGCGGGGGGCGATCCTCCTACAATGAGCAGTTCTTC
CDR3aa: CASSGTSGGRSSYNEQFF

abundance: NA
j_gene: TRBJ2-1
d_gene: TRBD1
v_gene: TRBV18
CDR3nt: TGTGCCAGCTCACCAAAGTCGACAGGGGGGATGAATGAGCAGTTCTTC
CDR3aa: CASSPKSTGGMNEQFF

abundance: NA
j_gene: TRBJ2-1
d_gene: TRBD2
v_gene: TRBV5-6
CDR3nt: TGTGCCAGCAGCTTTGGGACTAGCGGGAGCCATGAGCAGTTCTTC
CDR3aa: CASSFGTSGSHEQFF

abundance: NA
j_gene: TRBJ2-7
d_gene: TRBD2
v_gene: TRBV20-1
CDR3nt: TGCAGTGCTAGAGCGACTAGCGGGAGTGCTCCCTACGAGCAGTACTTC
CDR3aa: CSARATSGSAPYEQYF

abundance: NA
j_gene: TRBJ2-1
d_gene: NA
v_gene: TRBV5-6
CDR3nt: TGTGCCAGCAGCTTGGGGTTGGAGACCAAAAATGAGCAGTTCTTC
CDR3aa: CASSLGLETKNEQFF

abundance: NA
j_gene: TRBJ1-1
d_gene: NA
v_gene: TRBV5-6
CDR3nt: TGTGCCGGAAGCAGGGGTAACACTGAAGCTTTCTTT
CDR3aa: CAGSRGNTEAFF

abundance: once
j_gene: TRBJ2-1
d_gene: TRBD2
v_gene: TRBV7-6
CDR3nt: TGTGCCAGCAGCTTAGAAGCGGGAGGGCAAAGGAATGAGCAGTTCTTC
CDR3aa: CASSLEAGGQRNEQFF

abundance: NA
j_gene: TRBJ1-2
d_gene: TRBD1
v_gene: TRBV20-1
CDR3nt: TGCAGTGCTACTCCCCGGGACAGGGGGCATGGGGGCTACACCTTC
CDR3aa: CSATPRDRGHGGYTF

abundance: NA
j_gene: TRBJ1-2
d_gene: NA
v_gene: TRBV29-1
CDR3nt: TGCAGCGTTGAGCTGGGGCTTAACTATGGCTACACCTTC
CDR3aa: CSVELGLNYGYTF

abundance: few
j_gene: TRBJ2-1
d_gene: TRBD1
v_gene: TRBV5-6
CDR3nt: TGTGCCAGCAGTCCCCAGGCTCGGACAGGGTTTGAGTTCTTC
CDR3aa: CASSPQARTGFEFF

abundance: NA
j_gene: TRBJ2-1
d_gene: TRBD1
v_gene: TRBV10-2
CDR3nt: TGCGCCAGCAGGGGGACAGGGGGGAACTACAATGAGCAGTTCTTC
CDR3aa: CASRGTGGNYNEQFF

abundance: NA
j_gene: TRBJ1-4
d_gene: NA
v_gene: TRBV4-1
CDR3nt: TGCGCCAGCAGCCAAGATCTCTACGCGTCTAATGAAAAACTGTTTTTT
CDR3aa: CASSQDLYASNEKLFF

abundance: NA
j_gene: TRBJ2-7
d_gene: NA
v_gene: TRBV6-1
CDR3nt: TGTGCCAGCAGACACCTCCCCCGACAGGATTCCTACGAGCAGTACTTC
CDR3aa: CASRHLPRQDSYEQYF

abundance: NA
j_gene: TRBJ1-1
d_gene: NA
v_gene: TRBV3-1
CDR3nt: TGTGCCAGCACCCGAGGCGGGGAGAACACTGAAGCTTTCTTT
CDR3aa: CASTRGGENTEAFF

abundance: NA
j_gene: TRBJ1-2
d_gene: NA
v_gene: TRBV7-2
CDR3nt: TGTGCCAGCAGCTTAGAAGGAAGGGTCTATGGCTACACCTTC
CDR3aa: CASSLEGRVYGYTF

abundance: NA
j_gene: TRBJ2-3
d_gene: NA
v_gene: TRBV29-1
CDR3nt: TGCAGCGTTGATCCCGGGACCGCCCCCACAGATACGCAGTATTTT
CDR3aa: CSVDPGTAPTDTQYF